This T cell receptor (beta chain) was recorded in a study of blood T cell repertoires in COVID-19. This table comes from immunoSEQ multiplex PCR, and its TCRdb copy is limited to in-frame clones, with some not included. This table holds approximately 80,000 clones, more than 75% found once. Trimming pared 3 bases from V and 12 bases from J, leaving 9 bases between. CDR1 GTSNPN and CDR2 SVGIG come from the germline V gene (reference sequence). The CDR3 covers 10 residues. The chain has TRBV30 and TRBJ2-1; possibly TRBD1 for D (6 bases). Sequencing was performed on peripheral blood. This clonotype originated in a human donor in a cohort sampled during active COVID-19. In nucleotides, the CDR3 is TGTGCCTGGAGCCAGGGGTTGCAGTTCTTC. This gives the protein CAWSQGLQFF.